A single T cell receptor beta chain is shown here with its context. What antigen it recognizes has not been identified. No clone much larger than this one lies a single base away; base qualities are absent. Genomic DNA was extracted with the Qiagen DNeasy kit from unsorted PBMCs and from negatively selected CD4+ and CD8+ fractions. TCR beta CDR3 regions were amplified by immunoSEQ multiplex PCR using primers annealing to V and J segments. Amplification bias was minimized using a synthetic immune receptor repertoire, and residual bias was removed computationally after sequencing. In the paper's pipeline: Repertoire diversity was quantified as the Shannon entropy index using custom Python scripts. Unsorted, CD4+ and CD8+ repertoires were examined separately, except in combined analyses, for which CD4+ and CD8+ sequences were merged in silico. A clone counted as expanded when the clone's frequency after treatment rose at least 2-fold relative to C1D1, and clones undetected at baseline were given a pseudocount of 0.5. Clones with 0 or 1 copy at C1D1 were classified as singleton clones, and clones with 2 or more copies were classified as non-singleton clones. Clones expanded in unsorted samples were assigned a CD4+, CD8+ or unknown annotation through matching of protein sequences in sorted samples from the same patient. Wilcoxon tests were applied to paired samples to test diversity changes from C1D1 to C4D1. TCRdb carries this immuneACCESS record with in-frame sequences only. Its versions omit some clonotypes, under half of them owing to an unresolved V gene in the studies checked, with the rest unexplained. V and J calls plus clone size are reproduced from that table; the DNA served to infer D and trimming. Present in this sample are roughly 41,000 clones, around 90% of which were seen just once. The ten largest account for around 7.7% of the sample.

The sample comes from a study of PD-1 blockade in classical Hodgkin lymphoma (dated by TCRdb to the early 2020s). General notes on the study: Nivolumab dosing was 3 mg/kg intravenously every 2 weeks, continuing until either disease progression or unacceptable toxicity. The study used CyTOF and TCR beta sequencing to define a peripheral blood immune signature of response to PD-1 blockade in classical Hodgkin lymphoma.

CDR1 SGHVS and CDR2 FNYEAQ are derived from the germline V gene. The junction shows trimming of 5 bases on V and 5 bases on J, plus 27 bases between the germline ends. From its cysteine to its phenylalanine, the CDR3 spans 19 amino acids. The entry retains the CDR3 DNA only, 57 bases that are in frame from base 1. The time point label of this sample denotes: cycle 2 day 1 (C2D1) of nivolumab. Every trial patient had relapsed following autologous stem cell transplantation, and prior brentuximab vedotin exposure was what differed among cohorts A, B and C. The trial cohort comprised approximately 55 patients with relapsed/refractory classical Hodgkin lymphoma whose best overall responses were complete response, partial response or progressive disease. Trial patients were treated with single-agent nivolumab in the multi-cohort phase II CheckMate 205 trial. An independent review committee assessed best overall response by applying the 2007 International Working Group response criteria. Trial PBMCs were collected immediately before nivolumab initiation (C1D1) and during therapy at cycle 2 day 1 and cycle 4 day 1. After peripheral blood was drawn into 8 mL Vacutainer Cell Preparation Tubes, PBMCs were isolated by centrifugation and then cryopreserved.

Results the study describes overall, beyond this receptor: Newly diagnosed patients were reported to have lower baseline TCR diversity than healthy donors, and relapsed/refractory patients were reported to have lower baseline TCR diversity still. Only a single clinical trial cohort was studied, and what caused the repertoire differences, possibly disease activity or prior therapy, remained undefined. Trial patients achieving complete response had baseline diversity similar to newly diagnosed patients, whereas partial responders and progressors had significantly lower diversity. Patients starting nivolumab less than 1 year after ASCT had lower diversity and were excluded from later analyses to avoid confounding by immune reconstitution. CD4+ but not CD8+ TCR diversity rose significantly by C4D1 (p=0.0027 vs p=0.16), most apparent in complete responders (p=0.02).

The specimen comprised peripheral blood mononuclear cells (PBMCs), sampled before the second cycle of nivolumab. The sequence was obtained from a human donor with classical Hodgkin lymphoma. Recombination connected TRBV7-6 to TRBJ1-4; TRBD1 is a weak D gene call, 5 bases matching. The CDR3 amino acid sequence is: CASSPGRWNRSLSNEKLFF. The nucleotide sequence reads TGTGCCAGCAGCCCAGGGAGATGGAACAGGTCTTTATCGAATGAAAAACTGTTTTTT. Reference TRBV7-6 and TRBJ1-4 proteins supply the regions before and after the CDR3; the full variable domain is: GAGVSQSPRYKVTKRGQDVALRCDPISGHVSLYWYRQALGQGPEFLTYFNYEAQQDKSGLPNDRFSAERPEGSISTLTIQRTEQRDSAMYRCASSPGRWNRSLSNEKLFFGSGTQLSVL.